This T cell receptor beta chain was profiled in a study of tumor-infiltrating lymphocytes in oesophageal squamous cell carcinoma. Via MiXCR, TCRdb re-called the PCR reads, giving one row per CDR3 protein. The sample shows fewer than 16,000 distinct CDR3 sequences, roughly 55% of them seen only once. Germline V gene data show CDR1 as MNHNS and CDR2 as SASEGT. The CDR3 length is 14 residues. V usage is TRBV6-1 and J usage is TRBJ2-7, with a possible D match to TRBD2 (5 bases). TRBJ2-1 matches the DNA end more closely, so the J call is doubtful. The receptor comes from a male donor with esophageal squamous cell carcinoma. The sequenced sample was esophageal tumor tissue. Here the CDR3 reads CASSRLAFGNEQFF. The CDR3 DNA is TGTGCCAGCAGTAGGCTAGCCTTCGGTAATGAGCAGTTCTTC.